The 16 T cell receptor beta chains below come from one sample, sequenced in a study of tissue T cells after allogeneic stem cell transplantation. Some clones are missing from TCRdb's copy, which holds only in-frame ones; the method was immunoSEQ multiplex PCR. The table shows some 48,000 clones, with over 65% occurring only once. Source material: sorted cells pooled from one or two spleens. The receptors were gathered from a pool of C57BL/6 mice in good health.

In regard to this clone: The germline and genes are mouse ones. The read ends 1 residue early relative to the CDR3; the germline J gene fills the gap. The V call is TRBV15, the J call TRBJ2-1; D is undetermined. Trimming pared 6 bases from V and 5 bases from J, leaving 5 bases between. CDR1 and CDR2 from the germline V gene are SGHND and FRSKSL. The CDR3 sequence is 11 residues long. CDR3 loop: CASSRHAEQFF. Incomplete CDR3 DNA: TGTGCCAGCAGCCGCCATGCTGAGCAGTTC.

Concerning this clone itself: The gene names given are mouse names. The CDR3 extends 1 residue past the end of the read, so its final part is completed from the germline J gene. V is TRBV1 and J is TRBJ2-3; TRBD2 matches 12 bases. CDR1 and CDR2 (germline): NSQYPW, LRSPGD (reference sequence). The CDR3 runs to 17 residues. Losses at the gene ends were 6 bases for V and 0 bases for J; bases not matched to a gene: 7. Partial CDR3 DNA: TGCACCTGCAGCAGGACTGGGGGGGGGTCTAGTGCAGAAACGCTGTAT. Its translation: CTCSRTGGGSSAETLY. The complete CDR3 reads CTCSRTGGGSSAETLYF.

Notes on this clone: The gene names here belong to mouse. The CDR3 end lies 1 residue beyond the end of the read and is filled in from the germline J gene. The rearrangement joins TRBV5 to TRBJ2-1; TRBD1 matches at 8 bases. CDR1 is LGHNA, CDR2 YNLKQL, per germline (reference sequence). This CDR3 has 15 amino acids. The V and J ends lost 4 bases and 3 bases, in that order; junction bases with no gene match: 5. The CDR3 sequence is CASSPNDRGYAEQFF. Incomplete CDR3 DNA: TGTGCCAGCAGCCCGAACGACAGGGGCTATGCTGAGCAGTTC.

Comment on this clone: The gene names here belong to mouse. Sequencing ends 1 residue short of the CDR3 end; the germline J gene provides the rest. The genes are TRBV31 and TRBJ2-4; 11 positions agree with TRBD2. The CDR3 spans 15 residues. J lost 0 bases, V lost 4 bases, and 3 bases had no gene match. Germline V gives CDR1 GKSSPN, CDR2 SITVG. The CDR3 protein is CAWTGTGGSQNTLYF. CDR3 DNA (partial): TGTGCCTGGACTGGGACTGGGGGTAGTCAAAACACCTTGTAC. The whole variable domain, filled in from reference TRBV31 and TRBJ2-4, reads AQTIHQWPVAEIKAVGSPLSLGCTIKGKSSPNLYWYWQATGGTLQQLFYSITVGQVESVVQLNLSASRPKDDQFILSTEKLLLSHSGFYLCAWTGTGGSQNTLYFGAGTRLSVL.

This clone was found a few times. Mouse gene names and germline throughout. Read coverage stops 1 residue before the CDR3 terminus; the germline J gene supplies the remainder. This rearrangement joins TRBV29 to TRBJ2-7; 8 nucleotides match TRBD1. Trimming took 5 bases from V and 4 from J; bases not matched to a gene: 4. Germline loops: CDR1 MSHET, CDR2 SYDVDS. The CDR3 has 13 amino acids. Incomplete CDR3 DNA: TGTGCTAGCAGTCCCCGACAGGGGTATGAACAGTAC. It yields the protein CASSPRQGYEQY. The CDR3 reads in full as CASSPRQGYEQYF.

For this clone: Any gene name here is a mouse gene name. The read ends 1 residue early relative to the CDR3; the germline J gene fills the gap. The rearrangement joins TRBV19 to TRBJ1-1; D is perhaps TRBD1 (6 bases). The germline V gene encodes CDR1 FNHDT and CDR2 SITEND (reference sequence). The CDR3 has 13 amino acids. Trimming removed 7 bases from V and 1 base from J, with 11 bases in between. The CDR3 here is CASARGLNTEVFF. The sequenced part of the CDR3 DNA is TGTGCCAGCGCCAGGGGCCTAAACACAGAAGTCTTC.

A word on this clone: Gene names denote mouse genes. The observed sequence ends 1 residue before the CDR3 terminus, with the missing tail filled in from the germline J gene. The chain joins TRBV15 to TRBJ1-4; tentative D call: TRBD1 (5 bases). V lost 5 bases and J lost 3, with 7 bases in between. The CDR3 sequence is 13 residues long. Germline assignment: CDR1 SGHND and CDR2 FRSKSL. CDR3 DNA (partial): TGTGCCAGCAGTCAGGGAGCCAACGAAAGATTATTT. Translating gives CASSQGANERLF. Given in full, the CDR3 is CASSQGANERLFF.

A note on this clone: The gene names given are mouse names. The read stops 1 residue short of the end of the CDR3; the missing end is completed from the germline J gene. The rearrangement uses TRBV12-1 and TRBJ2-1, with 8 bases fitting TRBD1. The CDR3 runs 14 residues. Germline assignment: CDR1 SGHSN and CDR2 HYEKVE. The V gene end was trimmed by 2 bases and the J gene end by 7 bases; junction bases not matched to a gene: 6. The sequenced CDR3 bases are TGTGCCAGCTCTCCCCAGGGGGCGAGGGCTGAGCAGTTC. As protein: CASSPQGARAEQF. The full CDR3 is CASSPQGARAEQFF.

Note on this clone: Germline and genes: mouse. Sequencing ends 1 residue short of the CDR3 end; the germline J gene provides the rest. This chain uses TRBV13-3 with TRBJ1-3; 9 bases match TRBD1. The CDR3 sequence is 15 residues long. The junction had 0 bases not matched to a gene; V was cut back by 0 bases and J by 2 bases. Germline CDR1 reads NNHDY; CDR2 reads SYVADS. CDR3 DNA (partial): TGTGCCAGCAGTGATGACAGGGGGCCTGGAAATACGCTCTAT. It specifies CASSDDRGPGNTLY. The complete CDR3 protein is CASSDDRGPGNTLYF.

About this clone itself: Genes and germline come from the mouse. CDR3 loop: CASSSRDKDTQYF. CDR3 bases read: TGTGCAAGCAGCTCCCGGGACAAAGACACCCAGTAC. The chain recombines TRBV16 with TRBJ2-5; TRBD1 is a possible D gene (6 bases). The read comes to an end 1 residue before the CDR3 does, leaving the germline J gene to fill in the end. Germline-derived CDR1 and CDR2 are SGHSA and FRNQAP. V was pared by 4 bases and J by 4 bases, with 9 bases between. The CDR3 extends over 13 amino acids.

Points on this clone: Genes and germline come from the mouse. The CDR3 extends 1 residue past the end of the read, so its final part is completed from the germline J gene. The chain has TRBV19 and TRBJ2-5; maybe TRBD2 (6 bases). The ends were cut back, 2 bases at V and 10 bases at J, with 14 bases in the middle. CDR1 and CDR2 (germline): FNHDT, SITEND (reference sequence). The CDR3 sequence is 13 residues long. The CDR3 DNA, read in part, is TGTGCCAGCAGTATGGCCTGGGGCCAACCCCAGTAC. Amino acid sequence: CASSMAWGQPQY. The whole CDR3 reads CASSMAWGQPQYF.

To note about this clone: The germline and genes are mouse ones. CDR3 DNA, as far as it was read: TGTGCTAGCAGTAGAGCTGGGGGGGCAGACACCCAGTAC. Encoded protein: CASSRAGGADTQY. The full CDR3 protein is CASSRAGGADTQYF. The chain recombines TRBV17 with TRBJ2-5, with 10 bases lining up with TRBD2. Sequencing ends 1 residue short of the CDR3 end; the germline J gene provides the rest. The CDR3 consists of 14 residues. Germline CDR1 and CDR2: MNHDT and YYDKIL. V lost 1 base to trimming and J lost 5 bases; unmatched junction nucleotides: 0.

Comments on this clone: Each gene name is a mouse one. The DNA ends 1 residue before the CDR3 does, and the rest of the CDR3 is filled in from the germline J gene. The V gene is TRBV13-2, the J gene TRBJ1-1, with 9 bases matching TRBD1. The CDR3 loop spans 15 amino acids. The V segment lost 5 bases and the J segment 0 bases; nucleotides outside the gene matches: 5. Germline V CDR1 and CDR2: NNHNN, SYGAGS (reference sequence). The covered CDR3 bases are TGTGCCAGCGGAACGACAGGGGGAACAAACACAGAAGTCTTC. Translated: CASGTTGGTNTEVF. The full CDR3 protein reads CASGTTGGTNTEVFF.

Comments on this clone: The listed genes are named as in mouse. Read coverage stops 1 residue before the CDR3 terminus; the germline J gene supplies the remainder. Other DNA sequences in this specimen translate into the identical CDR3. This chain joins TRBV29 and TRBJ1-2; maybe TRBD1 (6 bases). The germline gives CDR1 MSHET, CDR2 SYDVDS. V gave up 5 bases and J gave up 0 bases, with 10 bases separating them. CDR3 length equals 14 residues. CDR3 bases read: TGTGCTAGCAGTCCGGGACAAGCAAACTCCGACTACACC. Translation: CASSPGQANSDYT. From start to end, the CDR3 is CASSPGQANSDYTF.

For this clone: Genes and germline come from the mouse. The covered CDR3 bases are TGTGCCAGCAGTGAGACAGAAAACACCTTGTAC. This gives the protein CASSETENTLY. The full CDR3 reads CASSETENTLYF. The genes are TRBV13-3 and TRBJ2-4, with D perhaps matching TRBD1 (5 bases). Read sequence stops 1 residue before the CDR3 end, and the germline J gene provides the missing end. Germline V gives CDR1 NNHDY, CDR2 SYVADS. V gave up 2 bases and J gave up 4 bases, with 5 bases separating them. CDR3 length: 12 amino acids.

This clone was seen more than once but under ten times. These gene names are mouse names. The read halts 1 residue ahead of the CDR3 end, with the missing end drawn from the germline J gene. The rearrangement joins TRBV19 to TRBJ2-7, with 9 positions matching TRBD1. In germline, CDR1 is FNHDT, CDR2 SITEND (reference sequence). The J segment lost 3 bases and the V segment lost 6 bases, leaving 4 bases of the junction unmatched. The CDR3 loop spans 13 amino acids. The sequenced part of the CDR3 DNA is TGTGCCAGCATCTCGACAGGGGGCTATGAACAGTAC. It translates to CASISTGGYEQY. The full CDR3 protein is CASISTGGYEQYF.